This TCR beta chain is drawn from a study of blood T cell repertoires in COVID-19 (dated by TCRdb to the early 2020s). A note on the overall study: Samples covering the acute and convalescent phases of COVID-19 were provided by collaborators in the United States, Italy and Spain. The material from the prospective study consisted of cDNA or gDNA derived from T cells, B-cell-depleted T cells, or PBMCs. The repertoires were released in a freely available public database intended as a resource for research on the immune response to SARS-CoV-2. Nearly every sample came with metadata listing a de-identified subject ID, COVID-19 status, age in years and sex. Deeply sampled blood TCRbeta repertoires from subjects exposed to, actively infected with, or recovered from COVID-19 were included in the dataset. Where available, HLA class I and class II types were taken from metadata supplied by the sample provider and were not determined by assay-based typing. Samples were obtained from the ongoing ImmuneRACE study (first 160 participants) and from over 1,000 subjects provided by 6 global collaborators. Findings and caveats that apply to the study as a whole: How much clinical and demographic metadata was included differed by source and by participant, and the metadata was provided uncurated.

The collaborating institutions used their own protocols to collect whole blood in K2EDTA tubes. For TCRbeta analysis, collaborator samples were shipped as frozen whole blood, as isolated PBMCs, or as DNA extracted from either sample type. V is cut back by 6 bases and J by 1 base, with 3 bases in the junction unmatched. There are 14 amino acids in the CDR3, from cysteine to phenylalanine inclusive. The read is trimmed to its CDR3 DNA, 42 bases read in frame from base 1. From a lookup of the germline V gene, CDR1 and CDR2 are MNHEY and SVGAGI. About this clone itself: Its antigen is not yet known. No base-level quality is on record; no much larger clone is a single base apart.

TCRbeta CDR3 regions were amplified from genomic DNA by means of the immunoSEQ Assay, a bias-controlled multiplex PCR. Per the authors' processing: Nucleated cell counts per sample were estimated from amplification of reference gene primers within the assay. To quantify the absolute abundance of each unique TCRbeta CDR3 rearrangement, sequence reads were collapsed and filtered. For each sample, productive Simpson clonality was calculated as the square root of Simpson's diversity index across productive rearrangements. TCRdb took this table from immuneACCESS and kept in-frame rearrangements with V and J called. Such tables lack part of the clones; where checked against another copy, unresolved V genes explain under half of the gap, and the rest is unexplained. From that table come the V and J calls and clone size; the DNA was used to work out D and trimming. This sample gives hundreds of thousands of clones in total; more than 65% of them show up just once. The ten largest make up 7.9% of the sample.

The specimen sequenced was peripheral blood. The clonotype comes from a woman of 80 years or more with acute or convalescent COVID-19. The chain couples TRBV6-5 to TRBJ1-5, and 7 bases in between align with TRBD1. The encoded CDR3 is CASRTGYSNQPQHF. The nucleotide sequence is TGTGCCAGCAGGACAGGGTACAGCAATCAGCCCCAGCATTTT.